This T cell receptor beta chain was identified in a study of blood T cell repertoires in COVID-19. The overall study: The samples span acute and convalescent COVID-19 from the United States, Italy and Spain. Sources were T cells, B-cell-depleted T cells, or PBMCs; the material itself was cDNA or gDNA.

In terms of age and location, participants ranged from roughly 18 to 100 years and lived in approximately 24 US areas. Cohorts were based on clinical histories the participants reported. Assay: immunoSEQ multiplex PCR; the TCRdb copy retains only in-frame clones and omits some. The sample has around 180,000 clones; around 82% are singletons. The CDR3 covers 17 residues. Germline V gene data show CDR1 as SGHAT and CDR2 as FQNNGV. The J segment lost 6 bases and the V segment lost 6 bases, leaving 15 bases of the junction unmatched. This sequence joins TRBV11-2 and TRBJ2-3; 10 nucleotides line up with TRBD2. Sequencing was carried out using PBMCs or T cells enriched from blood (not recorded which). The sequence came from a woman aged 45 to 65 with acute COVID-19. CDR3 bases: TGTGCCAGCAGAAGCGATAGCGGGGGGTCGCCGGGGGATACGCAGTATTTT. Its translation is CASRSDSGGSPGDTQYF.